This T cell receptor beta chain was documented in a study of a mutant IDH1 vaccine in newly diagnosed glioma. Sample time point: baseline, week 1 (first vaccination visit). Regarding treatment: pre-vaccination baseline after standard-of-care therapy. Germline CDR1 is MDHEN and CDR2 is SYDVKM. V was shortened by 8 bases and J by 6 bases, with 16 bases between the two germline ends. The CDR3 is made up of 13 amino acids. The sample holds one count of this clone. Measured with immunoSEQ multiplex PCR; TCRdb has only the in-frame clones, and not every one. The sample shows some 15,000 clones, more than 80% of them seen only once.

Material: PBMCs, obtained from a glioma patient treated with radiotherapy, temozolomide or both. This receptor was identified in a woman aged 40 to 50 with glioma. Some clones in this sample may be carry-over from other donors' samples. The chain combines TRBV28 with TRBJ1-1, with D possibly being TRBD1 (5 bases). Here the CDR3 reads CASGAGGRAEAFF. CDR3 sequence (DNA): TGTGCCAGCGGGGCGGGGGGTCGGGCTGAAGCTTTCTTT. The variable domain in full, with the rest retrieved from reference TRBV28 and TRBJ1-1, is DVKVTQSSRYLVKRTGEKVFLECVQDMDHENMFWYRQDPGLGLRLIYFSYDVKMKEKGDIPEGYSVSREKKERFSLILESASTNQTSMYLCASGAGGRAEAFFGQGTRLTVV.